This record covers a single T cell receptor beta chain. This clone's antigen is unknown. Germline is not matched at one junction end, which may reflect a read error. Library preparation was by PCR. The instrument was an Illumina HiSeq 2500. Unique molecular identifiers were incorporated into TCR beta cDNA libraries to reduce PCR and sequencing biases. Per 1 to 10 million input T cells, some 500,000 cDNA molecules were obtained, such that each molecule approximated one T cell. The same protocol used for the earlier healthy control dataset was applied to prepare and sequence the patient libraries. Samples belonging to the same batch were prepared together, multiplexed and sequenced on a shared HiSeq lane. On the authors' methods: MIGEC was used to process the raw barcoded reads, and molecular identifier groups with only a single read were discarded before consensus assembly and CDR3 extraction. Clonotype tables were post-analysed with VDJtools, and diversity was normalized by down-sampling all datasets to the smallest sample size. Repertoire overlap clustering matched CDR3 amino acid but not nucleotide sequences to correct batch-related cross-sample contamination. TCRdb took the public reads, trimmed them with fastp at Q25, ran MiXCR for clone calling and kept in-frame beta chains. Records with the same CDR3 protein are collapsed into one entry carrying the most frequent genes and DNA. These V and J calls are TCRdb output, not the study's own analysis. Recorded for this sample are 650,000 to 850,000 distinct CDR3 sequences; under 70% of them occurred a single time. Over 4% of the sample goes to the ten largest clones.

The CDR3 runs 14 residues from the cysteine to the phenylalanine. Left in the record is the CDR3 DNA by itself, 42 bases read in frame from the first base. This record belongs to a study of post-analysis software for immune sequencing data (dated by TCRdb to 2014 to 2015). In terms of the full investigation: The recorded disease courses included relapsing-remitting, secondary progressive and progressive-relapsing multiple sclerosis, and some patients had no subtype annotation. The multiple sclerosis patient repertoires were compared with around ten previously published healthy control repertoires from donors aged about 6 to 26 years. A subset of samples was prepared in parallel using single-end sample barcoding, then pooled and co-amplified after Illumina adapter ligation.

On the study overall, not on this receptor specifically: The control group was slightly older than the multiple sclerosis patient group. Multiple sclerosis patients had significantly lower normalized Chao1 diversity than controls, a result that suggests substantial peripheral T-cell clonal expansion. Patients showed significantly higher frequencies than controls for 4 or 5 TRBV segments, among them TRBV5-6, TRBV5-1 and TRBV20-1. Direct clustering with F measure revealed strong co-clustering of samples prepared in the same batch, which led to a batch-effect correction.

TCR beta repertoires were profiled from peripheral blood of approximately 13 young patients with multiple sclerosis to demonstrate the VDJtools post-analysis software. The multiple sclerosis patients were children and adolescents ranging in age from roughly 6 to 15 years. Sequencing was carried out using blood. The origin of this receptor is a girl between 10 and 17 years old with multiple sclerosis. The V gene is TRBV12-3 or TRBV12-4 and the J gene is TRBJ1-2, with a weak D call of TRBD1 (5 bases match). The nucleotides are TGTGCCAGCAGTTGCACAGGATCTAACTATGGCTGCACCTTC. Translated, it reads CASSCTGSNYGCTF.